This TCR beta chain was identified in a study of blood T cells in healthy people across ages. With a J-beta primer mix and a sample-barcoded 5' primer, a second PCR ran 7 to 11 cycles. MiXCR was run by TCRdb on the 5' RACE reads, yielding one entry per CDR3 protein. The data hold 780,000 or so distinct CDR3 sequences, with 45% to 70% observed a single time. Germline CDR1 and CDR2: SGHTA and FQGTGA. Trimming cost V 4 bases and J 4 bases, with 15 bases left between them. This CDR3 spans 15 amino acids. The sample taken for sequencing was blood. The chain links TRBV7-3 to TRBJ2-3; no clear D gene. This clonotype was sampled from a man between 35 and 55 years old in good health. The CDR3 bases are TGTGCCAGCAGCTCCGATGCCCGAGGTCCAGATACGCAGTATTTT. This translates into CASSSDARGPDTQYF.